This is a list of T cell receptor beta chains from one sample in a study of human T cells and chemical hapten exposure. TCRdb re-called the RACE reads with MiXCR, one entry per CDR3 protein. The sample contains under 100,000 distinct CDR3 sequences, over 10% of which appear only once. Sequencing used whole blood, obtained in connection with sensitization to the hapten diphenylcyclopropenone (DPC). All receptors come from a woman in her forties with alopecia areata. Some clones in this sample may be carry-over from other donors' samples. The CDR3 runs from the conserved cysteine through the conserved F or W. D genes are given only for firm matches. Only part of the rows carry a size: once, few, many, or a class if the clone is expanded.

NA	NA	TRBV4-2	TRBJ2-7	TGTGCCAGCAGCCAAGAATGGTCTAACGCCTACGAGCAGTACTTC	CASSQEWSNAYEQYF
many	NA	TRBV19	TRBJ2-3	TGTGCCAGTAGTATGGAACCTCCGGGACACCTTCGCACAGATACGCAGTATTTT	CASSMEPPGHLRTDTQYF
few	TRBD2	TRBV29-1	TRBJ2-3	TGCAGCGTCTTAGCGGGAGACACAGATACGCAGTATTTT	CSVLAGDTDTQYF
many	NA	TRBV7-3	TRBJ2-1	TGTGCCAGCAGCTTTATAGACAATGAGCAGTTCTTC	CASSFIDNEQFF
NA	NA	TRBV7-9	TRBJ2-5	TGTGCCAGCAGCTTAGCGGAAGAGACCCAGTACTTC	CASSLAEETQYF
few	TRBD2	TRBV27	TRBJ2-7	TGTGCCAGCAGTTCTCTAGCGGGAGGGCCTATAAACGAGCAGTACTTC	CASSSLAGGPINEQYF
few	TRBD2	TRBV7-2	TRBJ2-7	TGTGCCAGCAGCTTGGTAGCGGGGTCGGGAGAGCAGTACTTC	CASSLVAGSGEQYF
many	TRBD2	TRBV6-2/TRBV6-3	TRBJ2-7	TGTGCCAGCAGTTCGGGGACTAGCGGATCCTACGAGCAGTACTTC	CASSSGTSGSYEQYF
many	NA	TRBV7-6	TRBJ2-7	TGTGCCAGCAGCTTCGCCCGGACAGACGAGCAGTACTTC	CASSFARTDEQYF
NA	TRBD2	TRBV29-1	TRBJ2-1	TGCAGCGTAGGACTAGCGGGAGGGCATGAGCAGTTCTTC	CSVGLAGGHEQFF
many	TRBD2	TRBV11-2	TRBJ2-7	TGTGCCAGCAGCTTAGATAGCGGGAGCTCCTACGAGCAGTACTTC	CASSLDSGSSYEQYF
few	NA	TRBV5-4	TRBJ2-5	TGTGCCAGCAGCTTGGATTTGGAGACCCAGTACTTC	CASSLDLETQYF
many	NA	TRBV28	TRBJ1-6	TGTGCCAGCAGTTTGATGGACGGTACAGGTCCCCTCCACTTT	CASSLMDGTGPLHF
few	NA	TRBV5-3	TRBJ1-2	TGTGCCAGAAGGGGGGACCGTGTGCCAGGGGCCTACACCTTC	CARRGDRVPGAYTF
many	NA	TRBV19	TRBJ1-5	TGTGCCAGTAGTATTTGGCCGGACAGACATTATAGCAATCAGCCCCAGCATTTT	CASSIWPDRHYSNQPQHF
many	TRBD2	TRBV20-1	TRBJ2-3	TGCAGTCCCCGCCGGGCGGGGGGCACAGATACGCAGTATTTT	CSPRRAGGTDTQYF
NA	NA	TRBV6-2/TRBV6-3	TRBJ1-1	TGTGCCAGCAGTCCCAGACAAACCGGGACGAGGAACACTGAAGCTTTCTTT	CASSPRQTGTRNTEAFF
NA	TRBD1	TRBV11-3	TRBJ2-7	TGTGCCAGCAGCCAACGACAGGGTACAACCTACGAGCAGTACTTC	CASSQRQGTTYEQYF
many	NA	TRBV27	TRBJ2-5	TGTGCCAGCAGTTTGCTCCCCCCAGGGCGAGAGACCCAGTACTTC	CASSLLPPGRETQYF
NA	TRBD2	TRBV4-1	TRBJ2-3	TGCGCCAGCAGCCAAGATATAGCGGGCGCTAGCACAGATACGCAGTATTTT	CASSQDIAGASTDTQYF